This is a list of T cell receptor beta chains from one sample in a study of CD8+CD57+ T cells in acquired aplastic anemia. TCRdb called the reads again in MiXCR, with one record for every CDR3 protein. The repertoire holds around 170,000 distinct CDR3 sequences, with approximately 48% as singletons. The sample was sorted CD4+, CD8+, or CD8+CD57+ T cells (not recorded which) from PBMCs. These receptors came from a human donor with aplastic anemia. Each CDR3 is given without its conserved first and last residue. The order of the fields is J gene, CDR3 length, V gene, CDR3 protein.

J gene: TRBJ1-2; CDR3 length: 9; V gene: TRBV24-1; CDR3 protein: ATSFGGGYT
J gene: TRBJ1-5; CDR3 length: 12; V gene: TRBV2; CDR3 protein: ASRDTYSNQPQH
J gene: TRBJ2-5; CDR3 length: 12; V gene: TRBV15; CDR3 protein: ATIARGADETQY
J gene: TRBJ1-4; CDR3 length: 15; V gene: TRBV15; CDR3 protein: ATTQGAGMVTNEKLF
J gene: TRBJ1-4; CDR3 length: 11; V gene: TRBV6-1; CDR3 protein: ASSELSSGKLF
J gene: TRBJ1-4; CDR3 length: 14; V gene: TRBV15; CDR3 protein: ATSRDRGRANEKLF
J gene: TRBJ2-1; CDR3 length: 12; V gene: TRBV10-2; CDR3 protein: ASRAGDSYNEQF
J gene: TRBJ2-1; CDR3 length: 17; V gene: TRBV19; CDR3 protein: ASIRASNVPISSYNEQF
J gene: TRBJ2-7; CDR3 length: 14; V gene: TRBV11-2; CDR3 protein: ASSLRAGQGWSEQY
J gene: TRBJ2-3; CDR3 length: 11; V gene: TRBV20-1; CDR3 protein: SARGDPTDTQY
J gene: TRBJ2-7; CDR3 length: 12; V gene: TRBV15; CDR3 protein: ATSSRQGPEEQY
J gene: TRBJ2-5; CDR3 length: 13; V gene: TRBV24-1; CDR3 protein: ATSDLGTGVETQY
J gene: TRBJ1-2; CDR3 length: 12; V gene: TRBV10-2; CDR3 protein: ASSDWGQHYGYT
J gene: TRBJ2-1; CDR3 length: 15; V gene: TRBV15; CDR3 protein: ATSRARTRSVSGEQF
J gene: TRBJ2-7; CDR3 length: 12; V gene: TRBV14; CDR3 protein: ASSQGTRGDEQY
J gene: TRBJ1-5; CDR3 length: 12; V gene: TRBV2; CDR3 protein: ASTIQQGSAAQH
J gene: TRBJ1-2; CDR3 length: 11; V gene: TRBV20-1; CDR3 protein: SAQGRANYGYT
J gene: TRBJ2-1; CDR3 length: 15; V gene: TRBV19; CDR3 protein: ASSLGTSGISYNEQF
J gene: TRBJ1-3; CDR3 length: 10; V gene: TRBV5-1; CDR3 protein: ASRAPGNTIY
J gene: TRBJ1-2; CDR3 length: 12; V gene: TRBV12-3/TRBV12-4; CDR3 protein: ASRGQGANYGYT
J gene: TRBJ1-4; CDR3 length: 12; V gene: TRBV11-2; CDR3 protein: ASSQGGTNEKLF
J gene: TRBJ2-7; CDR3 length: 10; V gene: TRBV10-3; CDR3 protein: AISELNYEQY
J gene: TRBJ1-1; CDR3 length: 17; V gene: TRBV28; CDR3 protein: ASSPHLGTGGVMNTEAF
J gene: TRBJ2-5; CDR3 length: 10; V gene: TRBV29-1; CDR3 protein: SAQGTAAPQY